This TCR beta chain was captured by sequencing in a study of T-cell reconstitution after alpha-beta-depleted transplantation in children. Germline CDR1 DFQATT, CDR2 SNEGSKA (reference sequence). CDR3 length: 17 amino acids. With 1 base removed from V and 0 bases from J, the gap between germline ends came to 16 bases. A TCRbeta library incorporating unique molecular identifiers was prepared. TCRdb reanalysed the PCR reads using MiXCR and keeps one entry per CDR3 protein. In the table there are around 440,000 distinct CDR3 sequences, 15% to 20% of which are singletons. The sample here was PBMCs, mostly from graft donor cells, taken 360 days after TCRalphabeta/CD19-depleted stem cell transplant. The clonotype was recovered from a boy under two years old who had a stem cell transplant for Wiskott-Aldrich syndrome, so the T cells may come from the graft donor. The gene calls are TRBV20-1 and TRBJ2-1; maybe TRBD2 (6 bases). The CDR3 protein is CSARAVIAVNSYNEQFF. CDR3 nucleotides: TGCAGTGCTAGAGCCGTCATAGCGGTAAACTCCTACAATGAGCAGTTCTTC.